The 27 T cell receptor beta chains in this list originate from one sample, sequenced in a study of T cells in Graves' hyperthyroidism and ophthalmopathy. Researchers amplified the TCR beta CDR3 regions from RNA transcripts. A first-round RT-PCR of the TCR CDR3 used the HTBI primer set. MiXCR, run by TCRdb on the multiplex PCR reads, gives a single entry per CDR3 protein. The table has 450,000 to 600,000 distinct CDR3 sequences, 20% seen once. Sequenced: blood. The receptors shown here come from a man aged 40-55 years with Graves' ophthalmopathy.

This clonotype was observed at least ten times. The rearrangement links TRBV7-9 to TRBJ1-2, with 8 bases lining up with TRBD1. Germline V gives CDR1 SEHNR, CDR2 FQNEAQ (reference sequence). The CDR3 runs to 14 residues. Trimming at V came to 4 bases and at J to 4 bases, leaving 5 bases not matched to a gene. The CDR3 region is CASSSGQGIYGYTF. The CDR3 DNA follows: TGTGCCAGCAGCTCCGGACAGGGCATCTATGGCTACACCTTC.

The V gene is TRBV20-1, the J gene TRBJ1-4, with 8 bases that match TRBD1. The CDR3 has 15 residues. J lost 7 bases, V lost 0 bases, and 7 bases had no gene match. Germline V gives CDR1 DFQATT, CDR2 SNEGSKA (reference sequence). Written as DNA, the CDR3 is TGCAGTGCTAGAGACCCACAGGGGGGGGGTGAAAAACTGTTTTTT. It codes for CSARDPQGGGEKLFF.

The chain couples TRBV4-1 to TRBJ1-4; D not resolved. Deletions cut 5 bases from V and 2 bases from J, with 15 bases between. Germline CDR1 reads MGHRA; CDR2 reads YSYEKL. This CDR3 has 16 amino acids. The CDR3 protein is CASSKGPAATNEKLFF. CDR3 coding DNA: TGCGCCAGCAGCAAGGGTCCGGCGGCTACTAATGAAAAACTGTTTTTT.

As regards this clonotype: A much larger clone lies a single base off, so this may be a read error. The chain uses TRBV27 and TRBJ2-7, with 11 bases that match TRBD2. Germline CDR1 is MNHEY and CDR2 is SMNVEV (reference sequence). V lost 4 bases, J lost 3 bases, and 8 bases stayed unmatched. This CDR3 is built from 16 residues. Here the CDR3 reads CASSYSGGGDLYEQYF. The CDR3 nucleotides are TGTGCCAGCAGTTATAGCGGGGGGGGAGATCTCTACGAGCAGTACTTC.

This clonotype showed up just a few times. For the CDR3, the DNA is TGTGCCAGCTCACGGGAACCAGGCGGAGAGACCCAGTACTTC. This translates into CASSREPGGETQYF. The chain carries TRBV18 and TRBJ2-5; D unresolved. This CDR3 comprises 14 residues. Germline V gene data show CDR1 as KGHSH and CDR2 as LQKENI. V dropped 4 bases and J dropped 4 bases, with 13 bases sitting between them.

The chain links TRBV12-3 or TRBV12-4 to TRBJ1-1; tentatively, D is TRBD1 (5 bases). The V and J ends lost 8 bases and 7 bases respectively, with 14 bases between them. The CDR3 sequence is 12 residues long. Written as DNA, the CDR3 is TGTGCCAGCCACGTGGTAGGGGATGAAGCTTTCTTT. It is translated as CASHVVGDEAFF.

This clonotype showed up many times. V and J are TRBV12-3 or TRBV12-4 and TRBJ2-7; D is perhaps TRBD2 (5 bases). This CDR3 contains 14 residues. Trimming cost V 6 bases and J 5 bases, with 17 bases left between them. The CDR3 sequence is CASSKPGISDEQYF. The CDR3 region has the DNA TGTGCCAGCAGCAAACCGGGGATTTCCGACGAGCAGTACTTC.

The sample holds a few counts of this clonotype. This chain joins TRBV29-1 and TRBJ2-7, with TRBD1 identical over 11 bases. J lost 2 bases, V lost 3 bases, and 0 bases had no gene match. This CDR3 region has 13 residues. Germline V gives CDR1 SQVTM, CDR2 ANQGSEA. For the CDR3, the DNA is TGCAGCGTTGAGGGACAGGGGGCCTACGAGCAGTACTTC. Translation: CSVEGQGAYEQYF.

The chain employs TRBV2 and TRBJ2-4; TRBD2 matches at 7 bases. The CDR3 runs to 15 residues. Germline V gene data show CDR1 as SNHLY and CDR2 as FYNNEI. The trim removed 3 bases at V and 8 bases at J, leaving 10 bases unmatched. In nucleotides, the CDR3 is TGTGCCAGCAGTGAGGGCGGGGGAGGTTTTTACATTCAGTACTTC. Protein: CASSEGGGGFYIQYF. The whole variable domain, filled in from reference TRBV2 and TRBJ2-4, reads EPEVTQTPSHQVTQMGQEVILRCVPISNHLYFYWYRQILGQKVEFLVSFYNNEISEKSEIFDDQFSVERPDGSNFTLKIRSTKLEDSAMYFCASSEGGGGFYIQYFGAGTRLSVL.

The chain links TRBV7-3 to TRBJ2-1; 9 bases line up with TRBD1. V was clipped by 5 bases and J by 5 bases; unmatched bases: 13. The V gene's germline CDR1 is SGHTA and CDR2 FQGTGA. The CDR3 spans 17 residues. This chain's CDR3 is CASSQAGSGQGNNEQFF. The CDR3, as DNA: TGTGCCAGCAGCCAAGCGGGCTCGGGACAGGGCAACAATGAGCAGTTCTTC.

The CDR3 sequence is CASSKGTATNEKLFF. The CDR3 region has the DNA TGTGCCAGTAGTAAAGGGACAGCAACTAATGAAAAACTGTTTTTT. This sequence joins TRBV19 and TRBJ1-4; 7 bases align to TRBD1. Germline V gene lookup returns CDR1 LNHDA and CDR2 SQIVND (reference sequence). The CDR3 is 15 amino acids. Trimming cost V 4 bases and J 0 bases; bases outside gene matches: 2.

This clonotype occurred many times. This chain connects TRBV5-1 to TRBJ2-3; D not certain. Germline V gene sequence: CDR1 SGHRS, CDR2 YFSETQ. Trimming removed 2 bases at V and 3 bases at J, with 13 bases between. The CDR3 is 15 residues long. The CDR3 spells CASSFSTTGTDTQYF. The CDR3 DNA reads TGCGCCAGCAGCTTCTCGACCACTGGGACAGATACGCAGTATTTT.

This clonotype showed up many times. The chain recombines TRBV11-2 with TRBJ2-7; 9 bases are shared with TRBD2. V lost 3 bases to trimming and J lost 4 bases; unmatched junction nucleotides: 10. The CDR3 covers 16 residues. Germline CDR1 reads SGHAT; CDR2 reads FQNNGV. CDR3 coding DNA: TGTGCCAGCAGCTTGGGGCGCGGGGGGGCTCAGTACGAGCAGTACTTC. Its translation is CASSLGRGGAQYEQYF.

This clonotype was counted between two and nine times. The V call is TRBV6-8, the J call TRBJ1-1; D remains unclear. Germline V gene data show CDR1 as MNHGY and CDR2 as SAAAGT. V was cut by 4 bases and J by 0 bases, with 9 bases left in between. This CDR3 is 14 amino acids long. CDR3 in amino acids: CASSFSVLNTEAFF. The CDR3 bases are TGTGCCAGCAGTTTCTCCGTCTTGAACACTGAAGCTTTCTTT.

This clonotype was counted many times. The chain combines TRBV7-2 with TRBJ2-3; possible D gene TRBD2, 6 bases. Trimming removed 1 base from V and 2 bases from J, with 10 bases in between. Germline CDR1 and CDR2: SGHTA and FQGNSA. The CDR3 spans 15 residues. CDR3 amino acids: CASSLGDSYTDTQYF. The CDR3 DNA follows: TGTGCCAGCAGCTTAGGGGACTCCTACACAGATACGCAGTATTTT.

This clonotype came up a few times. This chain joins TRBV14 and TRBJ1-1; tentative D call: TRBD1 (5 bases). Germline CDR1 reads SGHDN; CDR2 reads FVKESK. Deletions cut 3 bases from V and 0 bases from J, with 17 bases between. CDR3 length: 17 residues. For the CDR3, the DNA is TGTGCCAGCAGCCACGGGGGGACGCTACACCTGAACACTGAAGCTTTCTTT. It codes for CASSHGGTLHLNTEAFF.

The chain carries TRBV3-1 and TRBJ2-7; 9 nucleotides line up with TRBD2. This CDR3 contains 18 residues. V shed 1 base, J shed 0 bases, and the junction held 10 bases outside the gene matches. Germline loops: CDR1 LGHDT, CDR2 YNNKEL (reference sequence). As DNA, the CDR3 is TGTGCCAGCAGCCAAGGGATGCGGGCGGGGGGGACCTCCTACGAGCAGTACTTC. Its protein is CASSQGMRAGGTSYEQYF.

Turning to this clonotype: This clone may be a read error of a much larger clone one base away. The chain has TRBV10-1 and TRBJ2-5, with a tentative D call TRBD1 (6 bases). Germline V gene data show CDR1 as WNHNN and CDR2 as SYGVQD (reference sequence). The CDR3 sequence is 14 residues long. CDR3 in DNA: TGTGCCAGCAGTGTAGGGACATCGCACGAGACCCAGTACTTC. Amino acids: CASSVGTSHETQYF.

This chain uses TRBV5-4 with TRBJ2-5, with D tentatively TRBD2 (5 bases). Germline V gives CDR1 SGHNT, CDR2 YYREEE (reference sequence). Trimming removed 0 bases from V and 4 bases from J, with 13 bases in between. The CDR3 is 15 residues long. The CDR3 protein is CASSLEGWRTETQYF. The CDR3 DNA is TGTGCCAGCAGCTTGGAGGGTTGGAGGACAGAGACCCAGTACTTC.

V usage is TRBV12-3 or TRBV12-4 and J usage is TRBJ1-6; D is undetermined. The CDR3 totals 15 residues. The V gene lost 1 base and the J gene lost 0 bases, with 4 bases spanning the gap. CDR3: CASSLGLSYNSPLHF. DNA for the CDR3: TGTGCCAGCAGTTTAGGTCTCTCCTATAATTCACCCCTCCACTTT.

There are many counts of this clonotype. This chain joins TRBV5-1 and TRBJ2-1; 12 bases agree with TRBD2. V lost 4 bases to trimming and J lost 8 bases; unmatched junction nucleotides: 7. The CDR3 runs to 15 residues. Germline V gives CDR1 SGHRS, CDR2 YFSETQ. The chain's CDR3 is CASSLRTSGVDEQFF. In DNA form, the CDR3 reads TGCGCCAGCAGCCTACGGACTAGCGGGGTGGATGAGCAGTTCTTC.

Details on this clonotype: The germline gene is not matched at one end of the junction; a read error may be the cause. CDR3: CTTSRDGAERTEAFF. For the CDR3, the DNA is TGTACCACCAGCAGAGATGGGGCCGAGCGGACTGAAGCTTTCTTT. The chain combines TRBV15 with TRBJ1-1; a weak D match, TRBD1 (5 bases). Looked up from germline, CDR1 is LNHNV and CDR2 is YYDKDF (reference sequence). This CDR3 contains 15 residues. Complete variable domain (other parts from reference TRBV15 and TRBJ1-1): DAMVIQNPRYQVTQFGKPVTLSCSQTLNHNVMYWYQQKSSQAPKLLFHYYDKDFNNEADTPDNFQSRRPNTSFCFLDIRSPGLGDTAMYLCTTSRDGAERTEAFFGQGTRLTVV.

This clonotype has just one count. At one end the junction does not follow the germline gene, possibly because of a read error. The CDR3 spells CVSTGPWGADTRYF. CDR3 in DNA: TGCGTCAGCACCGGCCCATGGGGCGCAGATACGCGGTATTTT. The chain recombines TRBV5-1 with TRBJ2-3; a weak D match, TRBD1 (5 bases). The CDR3 sequence is 14 residues long. The germline V gene has CDR1 SGHRS and CDR2 YFSETQ.

This chain uses TRBV10-3 with TRBJ1-3; 9 bases align to TRBD1. The CDR3 sequence is 13 residues long. The junction had 5 bases not matched to a gene; V was cut back by 6 bases and J by 8 bases. Germline loops: CDR1 ENHRY, CDR2 SYGVKD. The CDR3 sequence: CAIRGQGTDTIYF. Written as DNA, the CDR3 is TGTGCCATCAGAGGACAGGGGACGGACACCATATATTTT.

The rearrangement joins TRBV29-1 to TRBJ2-5; 9 positions agree with TRBD2. Germline-derived CDR1 and CDR2 are SQVTM and ANQGSEA. This CDR3 has 11 amino acids. Trimming took 7 bases from V and 4 from J; bases not matched to a gene: 1. This chain's CDR3 is CSGREGETQYF. The CDR3 DNA reads TGCAGCGGGCGGGAGGGAGAGACCCAGTACTTC.

This clonotype showed up just a few times. The V and J genes are TRBV7-9 and TRBJ2-2; 12 bases align to TRBD2. Germline V gene lookup returns CDR1 SEHNR and CDR2 FQNEAQ (reference sequence). The V and J ends lost 6 bases and 7 bases, in that order; junction bases with no gene match: 9. The CDR3 has 16 residues. DNA for the CDR3: TGTGCCAGCAGAACTAGCGGGGGGCCATCCGGCGGGGAGCTGTTTTTT. Protein sequence: CASRTSGGPSGGELFF.

The V gene is TRBV2, the J gene TRBJ2-3, with 7 positions matching TRBD2. Losses at the gene ends were 10 bases for V and 1 base for J; bases not matched to a gene: 8. The CDR3 contains 14 residues. Germline values: CDR1 SNHLY, CDR2 FYNNEI. The CDR3 spells CAIWTSFGTDTQYF. DNA of the CDR3: TGTGCCATCTGGACTAGTTTCGGCACAGATACGCAGTATTTT.